This T cell receptor beta chain stems from a study of response to subunit inactivated influenza vaccine. Study results and caveats: The study's authors posited that every seasonal influenza vaccination enlists few new T cells.

Trimming removed 4 bases from V and 0 bases from J, with 13 bases in between. The length of the CDR3 is 16 residues. The germline CDR1 and CDR2 sequences are LGHDT and YNNKEL (reference sequence). Note on this clonotype: The antigen is unknown.

TCRdb independently ran MiXCR on the RT-PCR reads; one entry per CDR3 protein. The profile covers hundreds of thousands of distinct CDR3 sequences, with about 15% appearing a single time and roughly 12% taken by the ten largest. The chain employs TRBV3-1 and TRBJ1-3; a possible D gene is TRBD1 (6 bases). The receptor was isolated from a man aged 45-65 years who received an inactivated influenza vaccine. This specimen consisted of PBMCs from blood, obtained 11 to 12 days after vaccination. The CDR3 spells CASSLWGGNSGNTIYF. As DNA, the CDR3 is TGTGCCAGCAGCCTCTGGGGGGGCAACTCTGGAAACACCATATATTTT.